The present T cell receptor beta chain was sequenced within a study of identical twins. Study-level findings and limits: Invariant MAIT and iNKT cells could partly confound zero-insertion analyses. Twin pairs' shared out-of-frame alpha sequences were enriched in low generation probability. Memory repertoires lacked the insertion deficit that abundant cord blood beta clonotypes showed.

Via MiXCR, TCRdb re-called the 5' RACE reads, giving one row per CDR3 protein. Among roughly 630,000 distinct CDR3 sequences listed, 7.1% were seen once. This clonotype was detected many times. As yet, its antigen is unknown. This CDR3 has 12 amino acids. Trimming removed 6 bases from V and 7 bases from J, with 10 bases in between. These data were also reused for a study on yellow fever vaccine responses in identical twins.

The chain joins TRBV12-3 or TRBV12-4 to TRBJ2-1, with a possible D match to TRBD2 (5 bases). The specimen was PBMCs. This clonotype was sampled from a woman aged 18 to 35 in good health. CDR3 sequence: CASSPIANEQFF. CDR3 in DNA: TGTGCCAGCAGCCCGATAGCGAATGAGCAGTTCTTC.